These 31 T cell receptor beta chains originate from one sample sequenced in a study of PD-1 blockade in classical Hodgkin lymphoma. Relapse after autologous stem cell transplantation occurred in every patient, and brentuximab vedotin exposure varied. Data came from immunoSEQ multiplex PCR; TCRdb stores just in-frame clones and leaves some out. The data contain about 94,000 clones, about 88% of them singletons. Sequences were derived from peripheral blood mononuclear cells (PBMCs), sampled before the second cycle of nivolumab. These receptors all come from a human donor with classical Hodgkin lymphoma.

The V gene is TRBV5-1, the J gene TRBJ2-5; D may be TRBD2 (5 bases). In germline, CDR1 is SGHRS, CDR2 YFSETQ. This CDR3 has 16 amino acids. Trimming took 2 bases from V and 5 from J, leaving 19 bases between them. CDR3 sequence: CASSFDRVARGETQYF. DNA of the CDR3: TGCGCCAGCAGCTTTGACCGAGTAGCCCGCGGGGAGACCCAGTACTTC.

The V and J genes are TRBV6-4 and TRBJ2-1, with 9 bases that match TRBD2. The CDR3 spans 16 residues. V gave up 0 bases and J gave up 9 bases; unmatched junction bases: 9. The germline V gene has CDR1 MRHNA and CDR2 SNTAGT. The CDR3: CASSDSRTSEGGEQFF. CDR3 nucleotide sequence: TGTGCCAGCAGTGACTCTCGGACTAGCGAGGGGGGTGAGCAGTTCTTC.

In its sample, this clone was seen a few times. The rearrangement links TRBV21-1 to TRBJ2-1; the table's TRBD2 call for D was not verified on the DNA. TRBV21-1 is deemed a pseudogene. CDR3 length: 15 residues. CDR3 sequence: CASSTHGGSYNEQFF. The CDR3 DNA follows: TGTGCCAGCAGCACCCACGGGGGCTCCTACAATGAGCAGTTCTTC.

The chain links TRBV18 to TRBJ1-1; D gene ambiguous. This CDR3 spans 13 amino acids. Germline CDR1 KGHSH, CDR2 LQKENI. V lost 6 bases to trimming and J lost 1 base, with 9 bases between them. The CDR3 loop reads CASSVGPNTEAFF. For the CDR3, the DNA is TGTGCCAGCTCTGTCGGCCCGAACACTGAAGCTTTCTTT.

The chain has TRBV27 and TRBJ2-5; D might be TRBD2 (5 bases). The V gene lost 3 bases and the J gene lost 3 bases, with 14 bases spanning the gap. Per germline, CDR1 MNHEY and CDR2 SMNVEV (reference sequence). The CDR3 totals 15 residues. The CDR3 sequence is CASSFAGQTEETQYF. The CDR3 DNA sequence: TGTGCCAGCAGTTTCGCGGGTCAGACCGAAGAGACCCAGTACTTC.

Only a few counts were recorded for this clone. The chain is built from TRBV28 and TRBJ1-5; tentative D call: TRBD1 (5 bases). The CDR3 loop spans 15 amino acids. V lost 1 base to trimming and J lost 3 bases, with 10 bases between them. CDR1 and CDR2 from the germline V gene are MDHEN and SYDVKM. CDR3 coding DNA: TGTGCCAGCAGTTTATATGGGGGGGACAATCAGCCCCAGCATTTT. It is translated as CASSLYGGDNQPQHF.

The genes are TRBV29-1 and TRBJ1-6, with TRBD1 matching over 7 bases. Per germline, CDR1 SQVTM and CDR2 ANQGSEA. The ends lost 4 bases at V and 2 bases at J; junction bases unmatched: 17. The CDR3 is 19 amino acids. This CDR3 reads CSVAGVGTDIIPYNSPLHF. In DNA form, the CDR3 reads TGCAGCGTTGCCGGGGTGGGGACAGATATTATCCCCTATAATTCACCCCTCCACTTT.

The DNA for the CDR3 is TGTGCCAGCAGCTACGGACTAATTGGCTACAATGAGCAGTTCTTC. It codes for CASSYGLIGYNEQFF. The chain is built from TRBV7-8 and TRBJ2-1; D possibly corresponds to TRBD2 (6 bases). The CDR3 is 15 amino acids. CDR1 is SGHVS, CDR2 FQNEAQ, per germline. Deletions cut 4 bases from V and 3 bases from J, with 13 bases between.

In DNA, the CDR3 is TGTGCCAGCAGGGCCGTGGGCGATTGGGGGACCCAGTACTTC. Residues: CASRAVGDWGTQYF. This chain joins TRBV28 and TRBJ2-5; no reliable D call. The germline V gene has CDR1 MDHEN and CDR2 SYDVKM. There are 14 residues in the CDR3. V was clipped by 6 bases and J by 7 bases, with 18 bases between them.

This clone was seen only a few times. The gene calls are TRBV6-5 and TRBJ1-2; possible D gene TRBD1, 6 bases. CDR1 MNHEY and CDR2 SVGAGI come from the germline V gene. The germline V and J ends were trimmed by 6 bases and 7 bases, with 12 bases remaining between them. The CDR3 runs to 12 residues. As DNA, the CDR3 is TGTGCCAGCAGGGGGGCGCGATCTGGCTACACCTTC. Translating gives CASRGARSGYTF.

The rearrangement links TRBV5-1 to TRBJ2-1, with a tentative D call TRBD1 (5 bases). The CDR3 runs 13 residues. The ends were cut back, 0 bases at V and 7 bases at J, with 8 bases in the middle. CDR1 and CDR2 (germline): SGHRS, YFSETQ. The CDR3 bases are TGCGCCAGCAGCTTGGCCAGGGTGAATGAGCAGTTCTTC. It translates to CASSLARVNEQFF.

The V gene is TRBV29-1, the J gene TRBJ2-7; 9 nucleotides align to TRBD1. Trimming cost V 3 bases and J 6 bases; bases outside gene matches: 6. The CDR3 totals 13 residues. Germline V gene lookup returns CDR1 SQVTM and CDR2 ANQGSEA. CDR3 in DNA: TGCAGCGTTGAGGGACAGGGTTTTTCCGAGCAGTACTTC. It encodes CSVEGQGFSEQYF.

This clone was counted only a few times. CDR3 protein: CASSSGQGSHNEQFF. In DNA, the CDR3 is TGCGCCAGCAGCTCAGGACAGGGGTCCCACAATGAGCAGTTCTTC. The chain uses TRBV5-1 and TRBJ2-1; 9 bases map to TRBD1. V gave up 3 bases and J gave up 5 bases; unmatched junction bases: 6. The CDR3 has 15 amino acids. Germline V gene sequence: CDR1 SGHRS, CDR2 YFSETQ.

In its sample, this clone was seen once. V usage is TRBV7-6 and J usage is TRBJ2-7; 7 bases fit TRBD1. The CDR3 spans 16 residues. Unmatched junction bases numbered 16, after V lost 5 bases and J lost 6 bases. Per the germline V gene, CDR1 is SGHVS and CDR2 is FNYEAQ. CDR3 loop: CASSITSGTAVSEQYF. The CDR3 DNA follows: TGTGCCAGCAGCATCACCTCCGGGACAGCGGTAAGCGAGCAGTACTTC.

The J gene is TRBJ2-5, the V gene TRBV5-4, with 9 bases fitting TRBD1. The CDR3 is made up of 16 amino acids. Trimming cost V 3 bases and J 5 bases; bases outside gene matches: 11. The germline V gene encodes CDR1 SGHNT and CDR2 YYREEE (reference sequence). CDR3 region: CASSSWDRAEVETQYF. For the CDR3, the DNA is TGTGCCAGCAGCTCTTGGGACAGGGCTGAGGTGGAGACCCAGTACTTC.

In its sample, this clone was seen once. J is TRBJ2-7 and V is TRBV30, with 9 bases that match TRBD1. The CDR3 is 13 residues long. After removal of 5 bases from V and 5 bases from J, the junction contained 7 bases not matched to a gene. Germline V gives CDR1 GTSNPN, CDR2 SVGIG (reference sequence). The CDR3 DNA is TGTGCCTGGTCCGGGACAGGGATCCACGAGCAGTACTTC. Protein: CAWSGTGIHEQYF. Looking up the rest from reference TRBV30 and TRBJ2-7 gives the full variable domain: SQTIHQWPATLVQPVGSPLSLECTVEGTSNPNLYWYRQAAGRGLQLLFYSVGIGQISSEVPQNLSASRPQDRQFILSSKKLLLSDSGFYLCAWSGTGIHEQYFGPGTRLTVT.

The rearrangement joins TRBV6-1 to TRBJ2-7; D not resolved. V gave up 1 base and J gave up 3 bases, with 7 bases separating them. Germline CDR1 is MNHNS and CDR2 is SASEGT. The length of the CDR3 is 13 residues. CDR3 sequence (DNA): TGTGCCAGCAGTGAAGGCAGGCTCTACGAGCAGTACTTC. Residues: CASSEGRLYEQYF.

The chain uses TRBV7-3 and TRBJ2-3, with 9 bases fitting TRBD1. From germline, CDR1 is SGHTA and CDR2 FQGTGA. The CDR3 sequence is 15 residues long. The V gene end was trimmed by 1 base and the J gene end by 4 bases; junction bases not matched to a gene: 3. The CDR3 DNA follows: TGTGCCAGCAGCTTAAGGGACAGGGCCCCAGATACGCAGTATTTT. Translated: CASSLRDRAPDTQYF.

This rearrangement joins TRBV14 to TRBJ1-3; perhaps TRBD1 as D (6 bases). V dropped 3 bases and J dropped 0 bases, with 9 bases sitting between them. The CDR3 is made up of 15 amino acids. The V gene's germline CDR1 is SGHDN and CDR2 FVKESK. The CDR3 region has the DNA TGTGCCAGCAGCCACAGGACAGTCTCTGGAAACACCATATATTTT. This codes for CASSHRTVSGNTIYF.

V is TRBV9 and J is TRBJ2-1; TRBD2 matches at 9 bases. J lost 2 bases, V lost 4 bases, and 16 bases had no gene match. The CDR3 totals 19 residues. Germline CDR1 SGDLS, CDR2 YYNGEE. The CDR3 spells CASSRRPAGAGGAYNEQFF. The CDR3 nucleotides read TGTGCCAGCAGCCGTAGACCGGCTGGAGCGGGAGGTGCCTACAATGAGCAGTTCTTC.

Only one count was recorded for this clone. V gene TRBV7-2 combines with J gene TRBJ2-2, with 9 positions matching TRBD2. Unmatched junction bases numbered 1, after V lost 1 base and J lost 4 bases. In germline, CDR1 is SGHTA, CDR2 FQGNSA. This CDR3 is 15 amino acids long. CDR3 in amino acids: CASSLVAGVTGELFF. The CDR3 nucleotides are TGTGCCAGCAGCTTAGTAGCGGGGGTCACCGGGGAGCTGTTTTTT.

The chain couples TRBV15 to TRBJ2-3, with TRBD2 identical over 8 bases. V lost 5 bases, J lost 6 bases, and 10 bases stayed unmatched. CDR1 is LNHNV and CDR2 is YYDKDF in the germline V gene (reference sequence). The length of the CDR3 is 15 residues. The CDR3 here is CATSFLQRELDTQYF. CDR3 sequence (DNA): TGTGCCACCAGCTTCCTACAGCGGGAGTTGGATACGCAGTATTTT.

The CDR3 spells CASNPLGSSVHNEQFF. CDR3 sequence (DNA): TGCGCCAGCAACCCCCTCGGGTCTAGCGTACACAATGAGCAGTTCTTC. This chain links TRBV5-1 with TRBJ2-1; tentative D call: TRBD2 (6 bases). In germline, CDR1 is SGHRS, CDR2 YFSETQ. The V and J ends lost 6 bases and 5 bases respectively, with 21 bases between them. CDR3 length: 16 amino acids.

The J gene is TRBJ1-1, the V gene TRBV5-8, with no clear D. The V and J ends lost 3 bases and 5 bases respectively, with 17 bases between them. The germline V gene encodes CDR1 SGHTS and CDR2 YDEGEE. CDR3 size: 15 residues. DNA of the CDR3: TGTGCCAGCAGCTCGCGACTTCACGGACGAACTGAAGCTTTCTTT. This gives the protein CASSSRLHGRTEAFF.

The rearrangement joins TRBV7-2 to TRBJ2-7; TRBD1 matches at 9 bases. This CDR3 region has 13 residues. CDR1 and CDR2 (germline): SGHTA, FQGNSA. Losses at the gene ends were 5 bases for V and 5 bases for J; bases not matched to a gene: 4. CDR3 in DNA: TGTGCCAGCAGCCTCCGGGACAGGGACGAGCAGTACTTC. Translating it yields CASSLRDRDEQYF.

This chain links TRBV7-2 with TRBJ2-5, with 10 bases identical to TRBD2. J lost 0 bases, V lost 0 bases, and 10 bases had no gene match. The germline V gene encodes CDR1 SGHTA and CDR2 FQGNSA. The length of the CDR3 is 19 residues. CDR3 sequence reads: CASSLAIKPTSGHQETQYF. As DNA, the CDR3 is TGTGCCAGCAGCTTAGCAATTAAGCCGACTAGCGGGCACCAAGAGACCCAGTACTTC.

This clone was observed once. CDR3 region: CASSGVSGAGETQYF. In nucleotides, the CDR3 is TGCGCCAGCAGTGGGGTGTCCGGGGCTGGGGAGACCCAGTACTTC. The chain uses TRBV10-1 and TRBJ2-5; D may match TRBD1 or TRBD2 (5 bases each). The CDR3 is 15 amino acids. V was cut by 4 bases and J by 5 bases, with 17 bases left in between. From germline, CDR1 is WNHNN and CDR2 SYGVQD (reference sequence).

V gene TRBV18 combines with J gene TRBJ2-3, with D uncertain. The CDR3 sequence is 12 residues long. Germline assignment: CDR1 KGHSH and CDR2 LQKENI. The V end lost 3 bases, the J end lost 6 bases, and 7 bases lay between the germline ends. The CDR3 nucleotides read TGTGCCAGCTCACCCTCGAAGGATACGCAGTATTTT. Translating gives CASSPSKDTQYF.

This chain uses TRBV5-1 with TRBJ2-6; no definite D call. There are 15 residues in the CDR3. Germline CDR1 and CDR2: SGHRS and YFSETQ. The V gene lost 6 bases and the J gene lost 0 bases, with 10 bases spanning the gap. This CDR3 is CASTLSRSGANVLTF. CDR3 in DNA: TGCGCCAGCACCCTTAGCCGCTCTGGGGCCAACGTCCTGACTTTC.

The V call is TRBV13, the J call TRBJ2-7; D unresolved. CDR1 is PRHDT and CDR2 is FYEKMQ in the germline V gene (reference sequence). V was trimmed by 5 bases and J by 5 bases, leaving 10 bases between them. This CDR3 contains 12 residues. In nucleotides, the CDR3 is TGTGCCAGCAGCCCCCCAGGAGACGAGCAGTACTTC. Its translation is CASSPPGDEQYF.

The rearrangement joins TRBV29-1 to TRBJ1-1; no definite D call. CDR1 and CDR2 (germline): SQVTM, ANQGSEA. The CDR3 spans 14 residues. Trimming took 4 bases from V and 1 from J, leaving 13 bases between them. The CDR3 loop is CSVARGLTNTEAFF. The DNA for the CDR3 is TGCAGCGTTGCCCGGGGTTTAACGAACACTGAAGCTTTCTTT.